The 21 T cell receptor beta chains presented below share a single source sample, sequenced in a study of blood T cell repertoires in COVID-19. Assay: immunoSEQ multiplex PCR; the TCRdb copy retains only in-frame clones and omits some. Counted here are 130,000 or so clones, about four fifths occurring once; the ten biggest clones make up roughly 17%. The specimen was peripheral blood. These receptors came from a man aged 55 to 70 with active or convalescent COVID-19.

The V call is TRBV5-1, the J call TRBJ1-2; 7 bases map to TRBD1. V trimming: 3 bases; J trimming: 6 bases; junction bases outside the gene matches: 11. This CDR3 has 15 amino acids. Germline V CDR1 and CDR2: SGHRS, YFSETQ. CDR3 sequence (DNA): TGCGCCAGCAGCTCCCCCCTTCCAGGGGGAGATGGCTACACCTTC. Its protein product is CASSSPLPGGDGYTF.

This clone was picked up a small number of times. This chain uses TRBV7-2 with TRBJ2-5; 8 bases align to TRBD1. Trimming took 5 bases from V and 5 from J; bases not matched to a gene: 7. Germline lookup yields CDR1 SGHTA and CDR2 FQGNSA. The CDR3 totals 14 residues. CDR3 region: CASSLWTGRETQYF. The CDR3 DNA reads TGTGCCAGCAGCCTATGGACAGGGAGGGAGACCCAGTACTTC. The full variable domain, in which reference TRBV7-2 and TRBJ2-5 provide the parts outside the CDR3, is GAGVSQSPSNKVTEKGKDVELRCDPISGHTALYWYRQSLGQGLEFLIYFQGNSAPDKSGLPSDRFSAERTGGSVSTLTIQRTQQEDSAVYLCASSLWTGRETQYFGPGTRLLVL.

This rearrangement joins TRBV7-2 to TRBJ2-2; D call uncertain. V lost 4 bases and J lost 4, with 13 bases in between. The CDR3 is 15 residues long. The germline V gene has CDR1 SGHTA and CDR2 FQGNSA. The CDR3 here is CASSSALVATGELFF. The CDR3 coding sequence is TGTGCCAGCAGCTCCGCGCTAGTAGCCACCGGGGAGCTGTTTTTT.

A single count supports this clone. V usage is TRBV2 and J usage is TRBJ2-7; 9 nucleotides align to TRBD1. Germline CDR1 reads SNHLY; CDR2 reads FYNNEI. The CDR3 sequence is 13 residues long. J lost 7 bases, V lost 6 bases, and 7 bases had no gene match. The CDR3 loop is CASRQGALGEQYF. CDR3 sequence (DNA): TGTGCCAGCAGACAGGGGGCGCTGGGAGAGCAGTACTTC.

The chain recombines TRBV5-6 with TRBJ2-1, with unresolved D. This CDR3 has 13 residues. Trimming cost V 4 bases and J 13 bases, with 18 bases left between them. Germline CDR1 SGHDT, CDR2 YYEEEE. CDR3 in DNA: TGTGCCAGCAGCCCGGGTGGAAAGGTCGGTCAGTTCTTC. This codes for CASSPGGKVGQFF.

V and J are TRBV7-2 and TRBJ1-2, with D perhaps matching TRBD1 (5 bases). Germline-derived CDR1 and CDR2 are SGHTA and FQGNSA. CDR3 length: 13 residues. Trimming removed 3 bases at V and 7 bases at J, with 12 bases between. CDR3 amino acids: CASSLGPGGGYTF. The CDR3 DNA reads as TGTGCCAGCAGCTTGGGACCGGGGGGTGGCTACACCTTC.

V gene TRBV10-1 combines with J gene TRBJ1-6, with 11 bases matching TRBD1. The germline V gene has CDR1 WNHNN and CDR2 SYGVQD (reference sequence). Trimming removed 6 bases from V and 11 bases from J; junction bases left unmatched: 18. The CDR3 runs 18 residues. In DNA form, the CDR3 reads TGCGCCAGCAGGGATAAAACGGGACAGGGGGAATTCGAACCACCCCTCCACTTT. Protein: CASRDKTGQGEFEPPLHF.

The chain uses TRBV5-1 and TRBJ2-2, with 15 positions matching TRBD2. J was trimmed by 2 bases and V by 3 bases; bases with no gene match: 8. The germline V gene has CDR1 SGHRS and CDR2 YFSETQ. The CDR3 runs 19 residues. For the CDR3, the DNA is TGCGCCAGCAGCTCCTTTGGACTAGCGGGAGGGACCAACACCGGGGAGCTGTTTTTT. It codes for CASSSFGLAGGTNTGELFF.

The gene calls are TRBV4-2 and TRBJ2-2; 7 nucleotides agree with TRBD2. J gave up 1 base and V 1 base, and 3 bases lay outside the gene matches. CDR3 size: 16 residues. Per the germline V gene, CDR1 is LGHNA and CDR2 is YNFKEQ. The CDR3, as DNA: TGTGCCAGCAGCCAAGTAGCGGGCCTGAACACCGGGGAGCTGTTTTTT. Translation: CASSQVAGLNTGELFF.

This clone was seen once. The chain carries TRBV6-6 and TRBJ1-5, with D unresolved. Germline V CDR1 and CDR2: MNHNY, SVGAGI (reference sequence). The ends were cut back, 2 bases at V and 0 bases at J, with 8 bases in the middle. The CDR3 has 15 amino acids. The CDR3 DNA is TGTGCCAGCAGTTACGGGCAGTATAGCAATCAGCCCCAGCATTTT. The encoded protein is CASSYGQYSNQPQHF.

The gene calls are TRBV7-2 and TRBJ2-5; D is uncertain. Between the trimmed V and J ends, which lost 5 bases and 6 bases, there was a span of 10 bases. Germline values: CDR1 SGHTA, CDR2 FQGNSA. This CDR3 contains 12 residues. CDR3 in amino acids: CASSPRAKTQYF. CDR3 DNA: TGTGCCAGCAGCCCGAGAGCGAAGACCCAGTACTTC.

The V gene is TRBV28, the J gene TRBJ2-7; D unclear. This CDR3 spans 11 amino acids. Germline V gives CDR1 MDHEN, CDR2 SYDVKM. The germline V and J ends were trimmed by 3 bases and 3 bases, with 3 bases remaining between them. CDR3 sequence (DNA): TGTGCCAGCAGTTTCCTCTACGAGCAGTACTTC. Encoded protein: CASSFLYEQYF.

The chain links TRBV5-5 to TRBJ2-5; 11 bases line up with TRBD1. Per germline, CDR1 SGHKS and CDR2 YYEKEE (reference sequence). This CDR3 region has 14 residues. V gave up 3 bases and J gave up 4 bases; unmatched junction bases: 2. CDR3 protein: CASSWTGGAETQYF. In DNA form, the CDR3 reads TGTGCCAGCAGCTGGACAGGGGGCGCAGAGACCCAGTACTTC.

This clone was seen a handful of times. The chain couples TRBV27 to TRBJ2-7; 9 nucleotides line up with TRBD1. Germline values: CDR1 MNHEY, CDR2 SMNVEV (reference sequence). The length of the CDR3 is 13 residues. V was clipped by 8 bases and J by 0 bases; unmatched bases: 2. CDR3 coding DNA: TGTGCCAGCCTGGGACAGGGCTCCTACGAGCAGTACTTC. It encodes CASLGQGSYEQYF.

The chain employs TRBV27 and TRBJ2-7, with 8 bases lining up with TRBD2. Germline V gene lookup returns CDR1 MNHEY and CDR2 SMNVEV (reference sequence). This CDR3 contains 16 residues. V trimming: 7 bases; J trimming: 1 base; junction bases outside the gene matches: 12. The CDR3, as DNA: TGTGCCAGCAAGGTAACCGGGACTAGAGGGTCCTACGAGCAGTACTTC. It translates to CASKVTGTRGSYEQYF.

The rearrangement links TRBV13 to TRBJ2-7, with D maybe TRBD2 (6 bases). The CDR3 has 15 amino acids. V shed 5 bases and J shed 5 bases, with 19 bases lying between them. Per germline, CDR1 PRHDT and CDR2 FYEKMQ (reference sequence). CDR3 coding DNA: TGTGCCAGCAGCCTATTGGGGGGAGCAAGTGACGAGCAGTACTTC. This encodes CASSLLGGASDEQYF. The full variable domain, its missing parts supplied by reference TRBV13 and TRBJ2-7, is AAGVIQSPRHLIKEKRETATLKCYPIPRHDTVYWYQQGPGQDPQFLISFYEKMQSDKGSIPDRFSAQQFSDYHSELNMSSLELGDSALYFCASSLLGGASDEQYFGPGTRLTVT.

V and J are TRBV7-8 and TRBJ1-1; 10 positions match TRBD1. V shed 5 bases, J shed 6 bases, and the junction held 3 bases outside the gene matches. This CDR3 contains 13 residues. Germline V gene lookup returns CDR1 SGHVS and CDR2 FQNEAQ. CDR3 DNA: TGTGCCAGCAGCCGCGGACAGGGGGCTGAAGCTTTCTTT. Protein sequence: CASSRGQGAEAFF.

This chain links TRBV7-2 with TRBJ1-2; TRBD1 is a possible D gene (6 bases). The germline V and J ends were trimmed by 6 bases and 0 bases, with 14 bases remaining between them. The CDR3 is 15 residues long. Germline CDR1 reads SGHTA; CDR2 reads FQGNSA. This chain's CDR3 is CASSSHRDPNYGYTF. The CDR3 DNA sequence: TGTGCCAGCAGTTCCCACAGGGACCCTAACTATGGCTACACCTTC.

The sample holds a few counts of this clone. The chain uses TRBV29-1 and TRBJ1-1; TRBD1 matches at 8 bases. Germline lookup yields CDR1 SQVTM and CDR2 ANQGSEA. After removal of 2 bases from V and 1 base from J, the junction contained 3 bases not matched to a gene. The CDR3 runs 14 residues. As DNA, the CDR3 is TGCAGCGTTGAACAAGACAGGGGGAACACTGAAGCTTTCTTT. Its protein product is CSVEQDRGNTEAFF.

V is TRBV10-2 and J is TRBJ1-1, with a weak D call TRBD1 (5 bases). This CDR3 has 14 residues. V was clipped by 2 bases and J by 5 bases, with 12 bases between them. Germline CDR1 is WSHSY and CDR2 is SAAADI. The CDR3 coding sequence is TGCGCCAGCAGTGAGAGCGGGGGGTGGACTGAAGCTTTCTTT. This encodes CASSESGGWTEAFF.

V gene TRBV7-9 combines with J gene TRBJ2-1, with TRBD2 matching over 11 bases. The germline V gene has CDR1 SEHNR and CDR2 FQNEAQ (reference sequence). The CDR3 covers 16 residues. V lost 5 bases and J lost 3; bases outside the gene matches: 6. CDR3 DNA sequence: TGTGCCAGCAGCACCAGACTAGCGGGAATCTACAATGAGCAGTTCTTC. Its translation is CASSTRLAGIYNEQFF. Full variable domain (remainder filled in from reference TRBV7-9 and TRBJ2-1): DTGVSQNPRHKITKRGQNVTFRCDPISEHNRLYWYRQTLGQGPEFLTYFQNEAQLEKSRLLSDRFSAERPKGSFSTLEIQRTEQGDSAMYLCASSTRLAGIYNEQFFGPGTRLTVL.